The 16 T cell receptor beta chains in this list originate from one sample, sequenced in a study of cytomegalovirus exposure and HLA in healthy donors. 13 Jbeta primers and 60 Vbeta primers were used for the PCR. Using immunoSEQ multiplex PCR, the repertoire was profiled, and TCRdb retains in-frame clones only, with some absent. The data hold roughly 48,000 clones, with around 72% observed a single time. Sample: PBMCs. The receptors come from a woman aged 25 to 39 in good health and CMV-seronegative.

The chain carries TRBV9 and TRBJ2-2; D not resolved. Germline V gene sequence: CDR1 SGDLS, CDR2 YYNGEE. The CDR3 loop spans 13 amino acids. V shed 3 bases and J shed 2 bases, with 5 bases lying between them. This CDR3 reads CASSALNTGELFF. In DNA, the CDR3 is TGTGCCAGCAGCGCCCTCAACACCGGGGAGCTGTTTTTT.

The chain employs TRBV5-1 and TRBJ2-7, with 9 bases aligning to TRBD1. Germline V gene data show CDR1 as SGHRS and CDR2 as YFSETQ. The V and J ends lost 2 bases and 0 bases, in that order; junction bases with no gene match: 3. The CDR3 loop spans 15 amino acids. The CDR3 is CASSFVTGGSYEQYF. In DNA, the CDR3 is TGCGCCAGCAGCTTTGTGACAGGGGGCTCCTACGAGCAGTACTTC.

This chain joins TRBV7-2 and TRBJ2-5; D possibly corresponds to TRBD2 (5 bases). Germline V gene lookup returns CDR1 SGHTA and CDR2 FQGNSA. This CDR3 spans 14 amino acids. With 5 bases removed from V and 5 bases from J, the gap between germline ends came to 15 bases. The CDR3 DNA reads TGTGCCAGCAGCGGAAGACTGAGAGGGGAGACCCAGTACTTC. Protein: CASSGRLRGETQYF.

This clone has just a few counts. The CDR3 reads CASSFAPRASTDTQYF. CDR3 DNA: TGTGCTAGCTCCTTTGCCCCCAGGGCCAGCACAGATACGCAGTATTTT. The chain couples TRBV2 to TRBJ2-3, with a weak D call TRBD1 (5 bases). Germline loops: CDR1 SNHLY, CDR2 FYNNEI. The CDR3 sequence is 16 residues long.

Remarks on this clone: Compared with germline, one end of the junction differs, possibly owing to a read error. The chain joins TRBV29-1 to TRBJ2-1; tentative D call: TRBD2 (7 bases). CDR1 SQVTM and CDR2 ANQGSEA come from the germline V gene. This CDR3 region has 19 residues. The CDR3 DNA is TGTTGCGTTGAGAGTCGGGGGCAGTGGGAGCGGGGCCTGTACAATGAGCAGTTCTTC. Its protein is CCVESRGQWERGLYNEQFF.

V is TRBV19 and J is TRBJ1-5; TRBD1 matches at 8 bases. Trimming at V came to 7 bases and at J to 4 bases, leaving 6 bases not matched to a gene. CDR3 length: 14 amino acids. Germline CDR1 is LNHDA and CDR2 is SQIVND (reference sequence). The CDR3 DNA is TGTGCCAGTACAGGAACAGGGGGTAATCAGCCCCAGCATTTT. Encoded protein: CASTGTGGNQPQHF.

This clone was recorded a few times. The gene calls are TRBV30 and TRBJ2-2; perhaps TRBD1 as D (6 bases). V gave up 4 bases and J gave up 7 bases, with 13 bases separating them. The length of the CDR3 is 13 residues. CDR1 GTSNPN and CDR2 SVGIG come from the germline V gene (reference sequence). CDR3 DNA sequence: TGTGCCTGGAACGAGGGGGAGAGCGGGGAGCTGTTTTTT. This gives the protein CAWNEGESGELFF.

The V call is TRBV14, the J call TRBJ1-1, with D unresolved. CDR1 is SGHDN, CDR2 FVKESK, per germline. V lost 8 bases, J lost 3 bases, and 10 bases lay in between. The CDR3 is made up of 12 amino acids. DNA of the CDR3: TGTGCCAGCGCCGGGGTATACACTGAAGCTTTCTTT. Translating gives CASAGVYTEAFF.

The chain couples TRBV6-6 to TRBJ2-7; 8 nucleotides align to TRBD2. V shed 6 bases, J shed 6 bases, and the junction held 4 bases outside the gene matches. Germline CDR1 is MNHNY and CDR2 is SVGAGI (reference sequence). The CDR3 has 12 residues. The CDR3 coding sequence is TGTGCCAGCAGCGGAGGGACTAGCGAGCAGTACTTC. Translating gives CASSGGTSEQYF.

The chain's CDR3 is CASSDSEIGASQYF. Written as DNA, the CDR3 is TGTGCCAGCAGTGACTCTGAAATTGGGGCATCGCAGTATTTT. V usage is TRBV6-4 and J usage is TRBJ2-3, with a possible D match to TRBD1 (5 bases). V was clipped by 0 bases and J by 10 bases, with 14 bases between them. Germline CDR1 is MRHNA and CDR2 is SNTAGT. This CDR3 contains 14 residues.

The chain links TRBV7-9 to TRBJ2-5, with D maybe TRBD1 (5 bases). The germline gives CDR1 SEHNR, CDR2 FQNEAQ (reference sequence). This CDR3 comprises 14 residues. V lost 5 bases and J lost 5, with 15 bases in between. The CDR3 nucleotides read TGTGCCAGCAGCCTCCAAGGGGCCGGGGAGACCCAGTACTTC. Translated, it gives CASSLQGAGETQYF.

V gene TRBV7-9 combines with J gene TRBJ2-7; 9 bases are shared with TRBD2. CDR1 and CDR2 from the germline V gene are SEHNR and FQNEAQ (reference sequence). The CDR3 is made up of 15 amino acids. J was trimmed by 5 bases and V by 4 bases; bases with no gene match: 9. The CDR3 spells CASSSGLARGDEQYF. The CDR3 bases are TGTGCCAGCAGCTCGGGACTAGCTCGGGGTGACGAGCAGTACTTC.

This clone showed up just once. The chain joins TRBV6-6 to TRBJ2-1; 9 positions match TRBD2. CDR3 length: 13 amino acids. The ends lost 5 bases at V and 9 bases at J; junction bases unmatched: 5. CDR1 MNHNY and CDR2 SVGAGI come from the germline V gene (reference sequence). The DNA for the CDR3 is TGTGCCAGCAGTGCGGGGGGGCGGGGTGAGCAGTTCTTC. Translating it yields CASSAGGRGEQFF.

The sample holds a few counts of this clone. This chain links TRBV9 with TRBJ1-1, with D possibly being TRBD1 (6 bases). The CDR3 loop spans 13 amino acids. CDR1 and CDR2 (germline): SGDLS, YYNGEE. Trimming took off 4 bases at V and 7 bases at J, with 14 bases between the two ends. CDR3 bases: TGTGCCAGCAGCCTCCGGGACAACGGTGAAGCTTTCTTT. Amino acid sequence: CASSLRDNGEAFF.

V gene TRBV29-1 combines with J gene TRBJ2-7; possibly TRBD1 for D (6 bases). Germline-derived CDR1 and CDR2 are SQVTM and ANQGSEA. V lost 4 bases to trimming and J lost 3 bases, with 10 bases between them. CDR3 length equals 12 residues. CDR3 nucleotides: TGCAGCGTTGGCAGGGGCATCTACGAGCAGTACTTC. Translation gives CSVGRGIYEQYF.

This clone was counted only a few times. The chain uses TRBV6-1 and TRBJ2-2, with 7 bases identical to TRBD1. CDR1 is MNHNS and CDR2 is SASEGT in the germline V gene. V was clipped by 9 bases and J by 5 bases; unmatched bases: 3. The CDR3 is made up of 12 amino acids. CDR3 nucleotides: TGTGCCAGTTCGACAGGGACCGGGGAGCTGTTTTTT. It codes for CASSTGTGELFF.